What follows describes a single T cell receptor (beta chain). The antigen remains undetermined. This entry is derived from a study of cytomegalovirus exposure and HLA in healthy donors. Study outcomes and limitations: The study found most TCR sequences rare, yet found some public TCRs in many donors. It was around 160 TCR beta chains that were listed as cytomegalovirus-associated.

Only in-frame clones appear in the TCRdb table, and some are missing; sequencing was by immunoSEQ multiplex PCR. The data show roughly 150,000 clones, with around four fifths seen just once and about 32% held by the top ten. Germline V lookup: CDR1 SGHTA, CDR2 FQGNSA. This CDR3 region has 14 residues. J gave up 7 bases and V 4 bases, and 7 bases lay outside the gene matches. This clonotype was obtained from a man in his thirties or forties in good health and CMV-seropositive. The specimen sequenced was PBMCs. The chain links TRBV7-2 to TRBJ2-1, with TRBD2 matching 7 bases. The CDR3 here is CASSSSSGTNEQFF. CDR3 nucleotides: TGTGCCAGCAGCTCTTCTAGCGGAACTAATGAGCAGTTCTTC.